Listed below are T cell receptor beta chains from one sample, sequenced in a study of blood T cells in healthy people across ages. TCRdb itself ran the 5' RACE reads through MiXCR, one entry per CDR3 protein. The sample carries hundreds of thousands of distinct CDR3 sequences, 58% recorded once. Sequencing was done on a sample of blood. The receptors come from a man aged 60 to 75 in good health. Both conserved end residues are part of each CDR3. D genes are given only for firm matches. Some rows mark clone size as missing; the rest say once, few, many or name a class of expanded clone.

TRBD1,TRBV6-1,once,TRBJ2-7,CASTQLWTGAGYEQYF,TGTGCCAGCACCCAACTCTGGACAGGGGCGGGGTACGAGCAGTACTTC
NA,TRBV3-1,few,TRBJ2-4,CASSQDILPKNIQYF,TGTGCCAGCAGCCAAGATATCCTACCCAAAAACATTCAGTACTTC
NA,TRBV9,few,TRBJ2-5,CASSVGYSQETQYF,TGTGCCAGCAGCGTTGGATACTCTCAAGAGACCCAGTACTTC
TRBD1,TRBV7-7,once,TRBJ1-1,CASSPSGQGSGNTEAFF,TGTGCCAGCAGCCCGTCCGGACAGGGGTCGGGGAACACTGAAGCTTTCTTT
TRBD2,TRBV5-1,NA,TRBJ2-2,CASPSGTEHSGGNTGELFF,TGCGCCAGCCCCTCCGGGACAGAACATAGCGGGGGGAACACCGGGGAGCTGTTTTTT
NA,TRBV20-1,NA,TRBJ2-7,CSARGTAGPYEQYF,TGCAGTGCGAGGGGGACAGCGGGTCCCTACGAGCAGTACTTC
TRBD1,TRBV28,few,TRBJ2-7,CASSLRDRDFYEQYF,TGTGCCAGCAGTTTAAGGGACAGGGATTTCTACGAGCAGTACTTC
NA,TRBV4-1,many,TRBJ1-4,CASSQVGRVGTNEKLFF,TGCGCCAGCAGCCAAGTAGGCAGGGTAGGGACTAATGAAAAACTGTTTTTT
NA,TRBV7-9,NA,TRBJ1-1,CASSLGTKSTARVAFF,TGTGCCAGCAGCTTAGGTACCAAGAGTACGGCGAGGGTTGCTTTCTTT
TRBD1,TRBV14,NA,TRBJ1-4,CASSQDSPGGYEKLFF,TGTGCCAGCAGCCAAGATTCCCCAGGGGGCTATGAAAAACTGTTTTTT
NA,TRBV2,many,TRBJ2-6,CASSDARSGANVLTF,TGTGCCAGCAGTGATGCCCGCTCTGGGGCCAACGTCCTGACTTTC
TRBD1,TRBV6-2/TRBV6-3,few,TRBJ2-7,CASYSPGQPSYEQYF,TGTGCCAGCTACAGCCCGGGACAGCCCTCCTACGAGCAGTACTTC
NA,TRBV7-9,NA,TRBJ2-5,CASSSLGTGAETQYF,TGTGCCAGCAGCTCCCTGGGGACGGGGGCGGAGACCCAGTACTTC
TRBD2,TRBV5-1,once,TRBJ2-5,CASTAIAGEGETQYF,TGCGCCAGTACCGCTATAGCGGGGGAAGGAGAGACCCAGTACTTC
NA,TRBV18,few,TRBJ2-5,CASSPLGLQETQYF,TGTGCCAGCTCACCACTGGGACTCCAAGAGACCCAGTACTTC
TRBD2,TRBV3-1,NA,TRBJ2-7,CASSQDERGGKYF,TGTGCCAGCAGCCAAGACGAGCGGGGGGGCAAGTACTTC
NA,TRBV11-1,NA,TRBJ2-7,CASSSLDGYSYEQYF,TGTGCCAGCAGCTCCCTTGACGGCTACTCCTACGAGCAGTACTTC
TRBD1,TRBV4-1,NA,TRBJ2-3,CASSQDTGSGGTQYF,TGCGCCAGCAGCCAAGATACAGGATCAGGGGGTACGCAGTATTTT
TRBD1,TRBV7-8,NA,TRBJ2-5,CASSAGTVGAETQYF,TGTGCCAGCAGCGCCGGGACAGTCGGGGCCGAGACCCAGTACTTC
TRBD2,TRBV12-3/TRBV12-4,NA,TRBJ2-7,CASRGGGRYEQYF,TGTGCCAGCAGGGGGGGAGGGAGGTACGAGCAGTACTTC
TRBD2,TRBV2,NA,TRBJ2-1,CASRTGTSGSYNEQFF,TGTGCCAGCAGGACCGGGACTAGCGGATCTTACAATGAGCAGTTCTTC
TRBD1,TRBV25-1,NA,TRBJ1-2,CASGDRVGYGYTF,TGTGCCAGCGGGGACAGGGTGGGCTATGGCTACACCTTC
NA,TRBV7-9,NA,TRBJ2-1,CASSLSERFWGVNEQFF,TGTGCCAGCAGCTTATCTGAAAGGTTCTGGGGGGTAAATGAGCAGTTCTTC
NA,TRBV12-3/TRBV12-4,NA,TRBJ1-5,CASRAQGGPLRNQPQHF,TGTGCCAGCAGAGCACAAGGGGGACCCCTCCGCAATCAGCCCCAGCATTTT
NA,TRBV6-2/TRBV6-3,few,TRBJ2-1,CASSYGYNEQFF,TGTGCCAGCAGTTACGGTTACAATGAGCAGTTCTTC
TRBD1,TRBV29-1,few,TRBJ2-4,CSVETIRTGDRGIQYF,TGCAGCGTTGAAACAATCCGGACAGGGGATAGGGGCATTCAGTACTTC
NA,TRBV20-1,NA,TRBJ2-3,CSGLDRLGGTDTQYF,TGCAGTGGACTTGACAGGTTGGGAGGCACAGATACGCAGTATTTT
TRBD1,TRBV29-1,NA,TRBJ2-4,CSVSLTGALLNIQYF,TGCAGCGTTTCACTAACAGGGGCCCTCCTAAACATTCAGTACTTC
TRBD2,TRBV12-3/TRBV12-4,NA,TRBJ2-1,CASSLEGRGGYYNEQFF,TGTGCCAGCAGTTTAGAAGGCCGGGGGGGATACTACAATGAGCAGTTCTTC
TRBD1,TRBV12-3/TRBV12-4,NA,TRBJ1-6,CASTRQGAPGSPLHF,TGTGCCAGCACCAGACAGGGGGCGCCGGGCTCACCCCTCCACTTT
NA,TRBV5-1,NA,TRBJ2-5,CASGNTEETQYF,TGCGCCAGCGGAAATACAGAAGAGACCCAGTACTTC
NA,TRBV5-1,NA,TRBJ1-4,CASSLGPRTANEKLFF,TGCGCCAGCAGCTTGGGTCCCCGGACAGCAAATGAAAAACTGTTTTTT
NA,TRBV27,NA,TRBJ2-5,CASSGDWPQETQYF,TGTGCCAGCAGTGGGGACTGGCCCCAAGAGACCCAGTACTTC
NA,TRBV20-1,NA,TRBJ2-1,CSARDRIRDSNNEQFF,TGCAGTGCTAGAGATCGTATCAGGGATTCCAACAATGAGCAGTTCTTC
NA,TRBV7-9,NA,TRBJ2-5,CASSLGSDSVQETQYF,TGTGCCAGCAGCTTAGGAAGTGATTCGGTCCAAGAGACCCAGTACTTC
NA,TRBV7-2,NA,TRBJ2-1,CASRRGTVNEQFF,TGTGCCAGCAGGCGGGGAACAGTCAATGAGCAGTTCTTC
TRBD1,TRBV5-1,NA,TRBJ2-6,CASSFPGGDTSGANVLTF,TGCGCCAGCAGCTTCCCAGGGGGCGATACCTCTGGGGCCAACGTCCTGACTTTC
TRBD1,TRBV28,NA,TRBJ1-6,CASSLWDTGGLSPLHF,TGTGCCAGCAGTTTATGGGATACAGGGGGCCTGTCACCCCTCCACTTT
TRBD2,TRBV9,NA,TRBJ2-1,CASSVESGGSYNEQFF,TGTGCCAGCAGCGTAGAGAGCGGGGGGTCCTACAATGAGCAGTTCTTC
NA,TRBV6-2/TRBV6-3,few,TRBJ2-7,CASSTAQGRASYEQYF,TGTGCCAGCAGTACCGCACAGGGGAGGGCCTCCTACGAGCAGTACTTC
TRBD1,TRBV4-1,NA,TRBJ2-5,CASGQRHRGDVETQYF,TGCGCCAGCGGCCAGAGACACAGGGGGGATGTAGAGACCCAGTACTTC
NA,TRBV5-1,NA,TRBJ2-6,CASSFGTTGANVLTF,TGCGCCAGCAGCTTTGGGACAACTGGGGCCAACGTCCTGACTTTC
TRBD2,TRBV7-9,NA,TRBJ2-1,CASSRTLAGAVSSYNEQFF,TGTGCCAGCAGCCGCACGCTAGCGGGGGCCGTGAGCTCCTACAATGAGCAGTTCTTC
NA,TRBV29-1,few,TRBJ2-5,CSVVGERETQYF,TGCAGCGTTGTAGGGGAGAGGGAGACCCAGTACTTC
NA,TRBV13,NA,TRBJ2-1,CASSPSMWAPEQFF,TGCGCCAGCAGCCCCTCGATGTGGGCTCCTGAGCAGTTCTTC
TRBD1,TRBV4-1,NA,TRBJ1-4,CASSFQTGGEGDELFF,TGCGCCAGCAGCTTCCAGACAGGGGGCGAGGGGGACGAACTGTTTTTT
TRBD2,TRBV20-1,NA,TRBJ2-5,CSAPGLAGGVGETQYF,TGCAGTGCTCCGGGACTAGCGGGGGGGGTAGGGGAGACCCAGTACTTC
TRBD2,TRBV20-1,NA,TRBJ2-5,CSAPRGGPQETQYF,TGCAGTGCTCCGCGGGGGGGCCCTCAAGAGACCCAGTACTTC
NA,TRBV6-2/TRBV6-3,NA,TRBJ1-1,CASSYSSGEGTEAFF,TGTGCCAGCAGTTACTCGTCGGGGGAGGGCACTGAAGCTTTCTTT